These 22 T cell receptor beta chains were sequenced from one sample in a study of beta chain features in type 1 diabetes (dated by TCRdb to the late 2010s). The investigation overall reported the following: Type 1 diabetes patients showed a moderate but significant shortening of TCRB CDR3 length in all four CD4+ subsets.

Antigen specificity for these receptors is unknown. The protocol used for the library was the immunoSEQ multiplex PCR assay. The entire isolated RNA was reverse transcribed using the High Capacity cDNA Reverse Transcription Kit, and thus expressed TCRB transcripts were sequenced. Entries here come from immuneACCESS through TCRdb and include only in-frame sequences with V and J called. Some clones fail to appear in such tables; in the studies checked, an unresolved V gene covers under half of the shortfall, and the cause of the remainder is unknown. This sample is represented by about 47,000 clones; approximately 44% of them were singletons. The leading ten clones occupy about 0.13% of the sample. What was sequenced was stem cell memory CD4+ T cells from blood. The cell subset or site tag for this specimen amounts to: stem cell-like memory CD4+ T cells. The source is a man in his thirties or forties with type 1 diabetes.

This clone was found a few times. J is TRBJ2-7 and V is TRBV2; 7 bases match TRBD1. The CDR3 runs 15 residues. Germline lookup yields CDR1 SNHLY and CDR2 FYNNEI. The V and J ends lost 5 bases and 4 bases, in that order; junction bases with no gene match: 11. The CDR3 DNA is TGTGCCAGCAGTTTTGGACCTCAGGGGGTATACGAGCAGTACTTC. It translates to CASSFGPQGVYEQYF.

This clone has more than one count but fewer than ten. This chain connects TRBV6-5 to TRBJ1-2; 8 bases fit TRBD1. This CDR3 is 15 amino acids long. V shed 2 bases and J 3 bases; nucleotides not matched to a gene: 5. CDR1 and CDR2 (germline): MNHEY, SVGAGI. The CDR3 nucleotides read TGTGCCAGCAGTTACGGAGGCAGGGGGCACTATGGCTACACCTTC. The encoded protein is CASSYGGRGHYGYTF.

CDR3 region: CASSWSPSQPQHF. Written as DNA, the CDR3 is TGTGCCAGCAGCTGGAGTCCGAGTCAGCCCCAGCATTTT. V gene TRBV7-8 combines with J gene TRBJ1-5; unclear D gene. V lost 4 bases and J 6 bases, leaving 10 bases between the germline ends. Germline-derived CDR1 and CDR2 are SGHVS and FQNEAQ. This CDR3 has 13 amino acids.

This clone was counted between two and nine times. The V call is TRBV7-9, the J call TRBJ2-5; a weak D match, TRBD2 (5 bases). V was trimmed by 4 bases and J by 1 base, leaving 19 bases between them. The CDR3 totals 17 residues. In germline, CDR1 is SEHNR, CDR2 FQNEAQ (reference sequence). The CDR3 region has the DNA TGTGCCAGCAGCTACCTTCGGGGTTTCAGTTCCCAAGAGACCCAGTACTTC. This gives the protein CASSYLRGFSSQETQYF. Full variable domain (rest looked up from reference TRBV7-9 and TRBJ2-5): DTGVSQNPRHKITKRGQNVTFRCDPISEHNRLYWYRQTLGQGPEFLTYFQNEAQLEKSRLLSDRFSAERPKGSFSTLEIQRTEQGDSAMYLCASSYLRGFSSQETQYFGPGTRLLVL.

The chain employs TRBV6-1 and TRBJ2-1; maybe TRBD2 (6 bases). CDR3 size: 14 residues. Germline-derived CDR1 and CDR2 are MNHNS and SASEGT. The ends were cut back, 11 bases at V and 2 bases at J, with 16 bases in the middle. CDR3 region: CALSPREPYNEQFF. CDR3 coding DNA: TGTGCCTTAAGTCCACGGGAGCCCTACAATGAGCAGTTCTTC.

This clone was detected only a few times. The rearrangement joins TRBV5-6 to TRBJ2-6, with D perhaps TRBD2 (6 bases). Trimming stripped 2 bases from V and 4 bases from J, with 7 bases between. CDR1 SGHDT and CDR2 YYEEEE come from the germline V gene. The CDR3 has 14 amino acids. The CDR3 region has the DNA TGTGCCAGCAGCTTCGGGGGAGGGGCCAACGTCCTGACTTTC. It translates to CASSFGGGANVLTF.

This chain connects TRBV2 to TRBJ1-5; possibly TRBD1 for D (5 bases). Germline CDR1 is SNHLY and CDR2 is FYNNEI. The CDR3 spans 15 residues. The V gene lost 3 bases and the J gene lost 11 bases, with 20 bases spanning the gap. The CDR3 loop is CASSEVVTVRSSQHF. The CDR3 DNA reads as TGTGCCAGCAGTGAGGTCGTGACAGTTAGGAGTTCCCAGCATTTT.

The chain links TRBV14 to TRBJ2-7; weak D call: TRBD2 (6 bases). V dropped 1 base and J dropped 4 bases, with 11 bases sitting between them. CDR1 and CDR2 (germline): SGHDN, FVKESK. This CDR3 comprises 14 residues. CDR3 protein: CASSQVSGAYEQYF. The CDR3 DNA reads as TGTGCCAGCAGCCAAGTGTCGGGAGCTTACGAGCAGTACTTC.

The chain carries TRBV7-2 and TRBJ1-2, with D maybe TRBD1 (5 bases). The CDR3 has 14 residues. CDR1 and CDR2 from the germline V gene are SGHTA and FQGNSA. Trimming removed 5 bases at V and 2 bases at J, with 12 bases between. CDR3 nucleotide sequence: TGTGCCAGCAGCCTAGGACACGGAAACTATGGCTACACCTTC. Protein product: CASSLGHGNYGYTF.

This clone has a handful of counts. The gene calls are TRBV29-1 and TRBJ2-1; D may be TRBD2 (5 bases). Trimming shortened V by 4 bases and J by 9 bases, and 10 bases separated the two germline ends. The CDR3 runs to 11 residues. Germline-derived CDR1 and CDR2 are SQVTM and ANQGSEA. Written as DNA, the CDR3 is TGCAGCGTTGTACGGGGTGGTGAGCAGTTCTTC. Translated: CSVVRGGEQFF.

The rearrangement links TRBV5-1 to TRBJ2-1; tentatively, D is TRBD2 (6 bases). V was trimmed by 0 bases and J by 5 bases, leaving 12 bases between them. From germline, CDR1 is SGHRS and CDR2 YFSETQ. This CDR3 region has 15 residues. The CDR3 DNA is TGCGCCAGCAGCTTGGGAGTAGCGGTTAACAATGAGCAGTTCTTC. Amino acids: CASSLGVAVNNEQFF.

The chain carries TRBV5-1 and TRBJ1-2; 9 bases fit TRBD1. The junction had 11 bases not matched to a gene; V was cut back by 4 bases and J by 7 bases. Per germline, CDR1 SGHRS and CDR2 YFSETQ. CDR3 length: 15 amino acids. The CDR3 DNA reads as TGCGCCAGCAGCCGGGACAGGGATGTTTTGCGTGGCTACACCTTC. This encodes CASSRDRDVLRGYTF.

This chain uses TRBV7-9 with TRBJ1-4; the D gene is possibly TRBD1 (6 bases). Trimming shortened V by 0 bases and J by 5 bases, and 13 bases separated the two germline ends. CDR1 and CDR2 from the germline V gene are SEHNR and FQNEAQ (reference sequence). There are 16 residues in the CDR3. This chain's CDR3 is CASSLALGQKNEKLFF. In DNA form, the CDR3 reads TGTGCCAGCAGCTTAGCGCTAGGACAGAAAAATGAAAAACTGTTTTTT.

The CDR3 bases are TGTGCTAGTGGTTTGGACCCAGGGATTGCGGCATACAATGAGCAGTTCTTC. It yields the protein CASGLDPGIAAYNEQFF. The chain carries TRBV12-5 and TRBJ2-1; weak D call: TRBD1 (5 bases). V was shortened by 1 base and J by 4 bases, with 17 bases between the two germline ends. Germline V CDR1 and CDR2: LGHNT, FRNRAP. The CDR3 is 17 residues long.

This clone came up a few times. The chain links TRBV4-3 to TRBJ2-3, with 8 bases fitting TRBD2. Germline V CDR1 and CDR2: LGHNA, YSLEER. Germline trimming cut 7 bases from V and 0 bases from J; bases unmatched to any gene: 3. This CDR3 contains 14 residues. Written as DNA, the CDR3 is TGCGCCAGCAATATAGCGGGGAGCACAGATACGCAGTATTTT. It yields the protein CASNIAGSTDTQYF.

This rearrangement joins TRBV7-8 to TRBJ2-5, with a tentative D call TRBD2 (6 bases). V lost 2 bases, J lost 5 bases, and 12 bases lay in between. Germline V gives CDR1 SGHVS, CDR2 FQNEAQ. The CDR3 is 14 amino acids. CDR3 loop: CASSLSTGAETQYF. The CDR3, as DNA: TGTGCCAGCAGCTTATCGACGGGAGCCGAGACCCAGTACTTC.

CDR3 sequence (DNA): TGCAGTGCTTCGAGCAATCAGCCCCAGCATTTT. It translates to CSASSNQPQHF. The genes are TRBV20-1 and TRBJ1-5, with D unclear. Germline loops: CDR1 DFQATT, CDR2 SNEGSKA (reference sequence). V shed 5 bases and J shed 1 base, with 3 bases lying between them. CDR3 length: 11 residues.

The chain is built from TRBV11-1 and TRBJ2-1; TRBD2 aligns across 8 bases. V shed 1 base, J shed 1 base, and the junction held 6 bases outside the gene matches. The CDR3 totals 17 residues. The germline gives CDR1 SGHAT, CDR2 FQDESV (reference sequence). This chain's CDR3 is CASSLDTSGSSYNEQFF. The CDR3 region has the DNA TGTGCCAGCAGCTTAGATACTAGCGGAAGTTCCTACAATGAGCAGTTCTTC.

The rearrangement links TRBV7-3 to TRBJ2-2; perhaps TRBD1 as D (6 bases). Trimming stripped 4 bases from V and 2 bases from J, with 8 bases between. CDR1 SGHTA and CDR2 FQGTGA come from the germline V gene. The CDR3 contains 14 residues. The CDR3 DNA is TGTGCCAGCAGCTCGGGACATAACACCGGGGAGCTGTTTTTT. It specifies CASSSGHNTGELFF. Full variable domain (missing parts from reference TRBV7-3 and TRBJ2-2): GAGVSQTPSNKVTEKGKYVELRCDPISGHTALYWYRQSLGQGPEFLIYFQGTGAADDSGLPNDRFFAVRPEGSVSTLKIQRTERGDSAVYLCASSSGHNTGELFFGEGSRLTVL.

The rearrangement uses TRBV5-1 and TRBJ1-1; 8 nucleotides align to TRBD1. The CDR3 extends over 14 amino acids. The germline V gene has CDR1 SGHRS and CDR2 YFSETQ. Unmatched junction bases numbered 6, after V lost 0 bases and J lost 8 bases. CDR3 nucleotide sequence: TGCGCCAGCAGCTTGGGACAGGGGACATCGGAAGCTTTCTTT. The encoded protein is CASSLGQGTSEAFF.

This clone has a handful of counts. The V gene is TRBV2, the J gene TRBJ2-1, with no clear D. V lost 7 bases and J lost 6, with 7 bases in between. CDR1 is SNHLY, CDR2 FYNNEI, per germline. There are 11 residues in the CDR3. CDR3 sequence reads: CASNGPNEQFF. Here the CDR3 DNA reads TGTGCCAGCAACGGTCCCAATGAGCAGTTCTTC.

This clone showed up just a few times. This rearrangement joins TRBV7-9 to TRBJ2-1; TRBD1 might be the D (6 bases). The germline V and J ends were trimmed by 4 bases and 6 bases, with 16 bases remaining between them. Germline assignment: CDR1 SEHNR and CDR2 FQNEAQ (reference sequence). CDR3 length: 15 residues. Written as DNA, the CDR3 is TGTGCCAGCAGCTCGGCTCGGGACACCTCCAATGAGCAGTTCTTC. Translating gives CASSSARDTSNEQFF. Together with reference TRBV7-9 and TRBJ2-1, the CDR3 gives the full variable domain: DTGVSQNPRHKITKRGQNVTFRCDPISEHNRLYWYRQTLGQGPEFLTYFQNEAQLEKSRLLSDRFSAERPKGSFSTLEIQRTEQGDSAMYLCASSSARDTSNEQFFGPGTRLTVL.